This T cell receptor (beta chain) was documented in a study of memory CD8 T cells in hepatitis C reinfection. With regard to this clone: No antigen is known for it.

Study findings and constraints: Five donors were too few for definitive public clonotype conclusions.

CDR1 and CDR2 from the germline V gene are SGHTA and FQGNSA. The J segment lost 2 bases and the V segment lost 3 bases, leaving 6 bases of the junction unmatched. The CDR3 totals 15 residues. Time point given: peak reinfection, 3 to 8 weeks after reinfection detection. Sorted cells were sequenced directly ex vivo without any in vitro expansion. People who inject drugs from Montreal's HEPCO study were the donors. Total naive CD8 T cells were sorted as viable CD3+ CD8+ CD45RO- cells from a couple of donors. Profiling relied on immunoSEQ multiplex PCR, and the TCRdb table lists in-frame clones only, not all of them. Among about 47,000 clones listed, roughly 88% were seen once.

This sequence was found in a young man with hepatitis C virus infection. Sequencing was done on a sample of naive CD8+ T cells sorted from blood. This chain connects TRBV7-2 to TRBJ2-5, with TRBD2 matching over 7 bases. The CDR3 spells CASSLSSGPQETQYF. As DNA, the CDR3 is TGTGCCAGCAGCTTGTCTAGCGGCCCTCAAGAGACCCAGTACTTC.